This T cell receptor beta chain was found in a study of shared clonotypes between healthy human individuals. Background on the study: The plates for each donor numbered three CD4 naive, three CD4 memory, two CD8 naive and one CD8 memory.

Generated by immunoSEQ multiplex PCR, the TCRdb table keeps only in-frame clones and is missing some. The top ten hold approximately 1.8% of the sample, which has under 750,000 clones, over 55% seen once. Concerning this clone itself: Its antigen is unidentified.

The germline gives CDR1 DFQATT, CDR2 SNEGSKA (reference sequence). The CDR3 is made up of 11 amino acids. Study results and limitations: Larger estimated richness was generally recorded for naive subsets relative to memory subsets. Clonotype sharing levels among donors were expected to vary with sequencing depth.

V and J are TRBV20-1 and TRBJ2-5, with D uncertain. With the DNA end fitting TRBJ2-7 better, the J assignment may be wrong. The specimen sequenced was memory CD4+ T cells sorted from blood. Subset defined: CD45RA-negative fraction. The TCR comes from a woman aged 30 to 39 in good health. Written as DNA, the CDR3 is TGCAGTGCTAGTCCCGACCACGAGCAGTACTTC. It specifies CSASPDHEQYF.